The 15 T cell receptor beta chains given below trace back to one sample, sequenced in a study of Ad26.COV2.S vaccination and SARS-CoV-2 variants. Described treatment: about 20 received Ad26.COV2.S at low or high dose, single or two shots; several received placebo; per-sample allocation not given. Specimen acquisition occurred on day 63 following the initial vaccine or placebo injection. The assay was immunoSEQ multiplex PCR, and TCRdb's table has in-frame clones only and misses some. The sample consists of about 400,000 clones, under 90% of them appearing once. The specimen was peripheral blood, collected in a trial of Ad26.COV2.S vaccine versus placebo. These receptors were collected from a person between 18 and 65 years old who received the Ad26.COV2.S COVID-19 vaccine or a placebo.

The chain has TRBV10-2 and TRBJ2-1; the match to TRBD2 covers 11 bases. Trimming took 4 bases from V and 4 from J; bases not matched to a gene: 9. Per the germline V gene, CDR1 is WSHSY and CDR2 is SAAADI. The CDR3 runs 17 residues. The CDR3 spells CASSGLAGTSGYNEQFF. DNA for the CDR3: TGCGCCAGCAGTGGATTAGCCGGGACTAGCGGATACAATGAGCAGTTCTTC.

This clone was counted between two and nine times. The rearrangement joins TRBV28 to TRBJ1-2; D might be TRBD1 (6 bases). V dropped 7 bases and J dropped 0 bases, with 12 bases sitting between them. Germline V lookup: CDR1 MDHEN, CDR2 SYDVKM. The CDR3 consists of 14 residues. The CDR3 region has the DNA TGTGCCAGCATAACGACAGGAACTAACTATGGCTACACCTTC. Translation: CASITTGTNYGYTF.

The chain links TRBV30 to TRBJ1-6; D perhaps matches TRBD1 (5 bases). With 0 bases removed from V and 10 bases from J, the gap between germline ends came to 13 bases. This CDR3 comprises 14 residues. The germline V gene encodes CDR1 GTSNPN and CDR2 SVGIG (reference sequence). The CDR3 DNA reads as TGTGCCTGGAGTGTACCGGGGGAGCACTCACCCCTCCACTTT. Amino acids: CAWSVPGEHSPLHF.

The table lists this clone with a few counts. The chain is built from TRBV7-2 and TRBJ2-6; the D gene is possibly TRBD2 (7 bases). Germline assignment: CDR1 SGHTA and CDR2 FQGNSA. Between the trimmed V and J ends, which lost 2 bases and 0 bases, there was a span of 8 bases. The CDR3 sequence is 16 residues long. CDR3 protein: CASSLRGGSGANVLTF. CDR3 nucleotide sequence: TGTGCCAGCAGCTTAAGGGGGGGCTCTGGGGCCAACGTCCTGACTTTC.

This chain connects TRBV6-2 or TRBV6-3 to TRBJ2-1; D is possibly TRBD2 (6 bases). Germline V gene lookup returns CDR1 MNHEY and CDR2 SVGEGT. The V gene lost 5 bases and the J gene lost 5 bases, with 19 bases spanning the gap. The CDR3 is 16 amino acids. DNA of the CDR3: TGTGCCAGCAGTCAAGGGACTCTTAGGCGGGACAATGAGCAGTTCTTC. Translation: CASSQGTLRRDNEQFF.

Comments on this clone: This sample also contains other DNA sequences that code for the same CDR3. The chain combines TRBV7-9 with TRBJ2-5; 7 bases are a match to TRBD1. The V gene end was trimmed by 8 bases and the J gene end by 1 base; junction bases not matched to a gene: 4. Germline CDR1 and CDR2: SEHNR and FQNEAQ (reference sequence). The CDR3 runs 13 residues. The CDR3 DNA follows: TGTGCCAGCCGCCGGACAGGCCAAGAGACCCAGTACTTC. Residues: CASRRTGQETQYF.

The CDR3: CASSPGQGVNQPQHF. The CDR3 DNA reads as TGTGCCAGCTCACCAGGACAGGGAGTGAATCAGCCCCAGCATTTT. V usage is TRBV18 and J usage is TRBJ1-5, with 8 bases identical to TRBD1. Germline-derived CDR1 and CDR2 are KGHSH and LQKENI. The CDR3 contains 15 residues. V trimming: 2 bases; J trimming: 4 bases; junction bases outside the gene matches: 4. Supplemented by reference TRBV18 and TRBJ1-5, the full variable domain reads NAGVMQNPRHLVRRRGQEARLRCSPMKGHSHVYWYRQLPEEGLKFMVYLQKENIIDESGMPKERFSAEFPKEGPSILRIQQVVRGDSAAYFCASSPGQGVNQPQHFGDGTRLSIL.

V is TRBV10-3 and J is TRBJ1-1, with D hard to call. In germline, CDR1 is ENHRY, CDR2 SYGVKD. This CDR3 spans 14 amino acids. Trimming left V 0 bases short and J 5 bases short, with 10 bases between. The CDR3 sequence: CAISESRSGTEAFF. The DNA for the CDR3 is TGTGCCATCAGTGAGTCCCGCAGCGGAACTGAAGCTTTCTTT.

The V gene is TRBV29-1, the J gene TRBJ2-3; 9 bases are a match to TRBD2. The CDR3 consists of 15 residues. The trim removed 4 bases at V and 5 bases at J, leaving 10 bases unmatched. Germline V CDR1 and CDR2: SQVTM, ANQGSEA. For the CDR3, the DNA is TGCAGCGTTGCGGGTGGACTAGCGCTGGGAGATACGCAGTATTTT. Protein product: CSVAGGLALGDTQYF.

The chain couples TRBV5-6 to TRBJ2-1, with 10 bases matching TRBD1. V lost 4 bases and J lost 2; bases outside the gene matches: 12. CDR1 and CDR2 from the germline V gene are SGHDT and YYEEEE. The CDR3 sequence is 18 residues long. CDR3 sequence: CASSHRDRGNNPYNEQFF. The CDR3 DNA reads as TGTGCCAGCAGCCACCGGGACAGGGGTAACAATCCCTACAATGAGCAGTTCTTC.

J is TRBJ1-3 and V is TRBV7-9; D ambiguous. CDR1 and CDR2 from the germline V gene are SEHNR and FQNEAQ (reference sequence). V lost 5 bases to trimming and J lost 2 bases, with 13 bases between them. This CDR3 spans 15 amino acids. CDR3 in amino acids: CASSPRGVAGNTIYF. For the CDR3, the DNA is TGTGCCAGCAGCCCACGCGGGGTCGCTGGAAACACCATATATTTT. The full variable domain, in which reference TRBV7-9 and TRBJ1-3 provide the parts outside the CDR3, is DTGVSQNPRHKITKRGQNVTFRCDPISEHNRLYWYRQTLGQGPEFLTYFQNEAQLEKSRLLSDRFSAERPKGSFSTLEIQRTEQGDSAMYLCASSPRGVAGNTIYFGEGSWLTVV.

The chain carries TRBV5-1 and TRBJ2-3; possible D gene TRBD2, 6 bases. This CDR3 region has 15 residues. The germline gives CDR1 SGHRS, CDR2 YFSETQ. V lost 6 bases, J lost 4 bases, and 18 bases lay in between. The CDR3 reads CASNRRPGVADTQYF. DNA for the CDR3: TGCGCCAGCAACCGGAGGCCGGGAGTGGCAGATACGCAGTATTTT.

CDR3 in amino acids: CASSAWGLASDTQYF. In nucleotides, the CDR3 is TGTGCCAGCAGCGCCTGGGGACTAGCGTCAGATACGCAGTATTTT. The rearrangement joins TRBV9 to TRBJ2-3, with 10 bases fitting TRBD2. The germline gives CDR1 SGDLS, CDR2 YYNGEE. The length of the CDR3 is 15 residues. The V gene end was trimmed by 3 bases and the J gene end by 4 bases; junction bases not matched to a gene: 5.

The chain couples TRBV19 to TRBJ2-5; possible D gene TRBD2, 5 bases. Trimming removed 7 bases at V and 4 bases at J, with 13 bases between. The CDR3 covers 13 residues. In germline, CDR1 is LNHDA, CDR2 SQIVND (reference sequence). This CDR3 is CASTASRGETQYF. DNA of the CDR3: TGTGCCAGTACGGCCTCCCGGGGAGAGACCCAGTACTTC.

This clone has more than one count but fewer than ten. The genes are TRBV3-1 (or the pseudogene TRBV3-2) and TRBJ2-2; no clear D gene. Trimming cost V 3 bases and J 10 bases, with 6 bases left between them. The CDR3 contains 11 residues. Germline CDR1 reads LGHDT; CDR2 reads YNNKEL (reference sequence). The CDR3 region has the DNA TGTGCCAGCAGCCATGCTAAGGAGCTGTTTTTT. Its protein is CASSHAKELFF.